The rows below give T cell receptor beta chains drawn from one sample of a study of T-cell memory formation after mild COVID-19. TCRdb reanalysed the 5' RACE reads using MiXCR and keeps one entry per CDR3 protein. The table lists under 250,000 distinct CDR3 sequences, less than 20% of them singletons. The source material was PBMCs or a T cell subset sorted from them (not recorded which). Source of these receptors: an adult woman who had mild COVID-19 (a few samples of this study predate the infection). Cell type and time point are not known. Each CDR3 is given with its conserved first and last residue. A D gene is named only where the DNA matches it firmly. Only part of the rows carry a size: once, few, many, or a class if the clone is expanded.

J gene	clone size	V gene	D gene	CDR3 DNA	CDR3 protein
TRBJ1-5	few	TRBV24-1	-	TGTGCCACCAGTGATATAACGGGGGAGCCCCAGCATTTT	CATSDITGEPQHF
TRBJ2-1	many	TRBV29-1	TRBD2	TGCAGCGTCGGGGTAGTATCGGGGGGTGAGCAGTTCTTC	CSVGVVSGGEQFF
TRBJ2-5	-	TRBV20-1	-	TGCAGTGCAACTGACGGTCAAGAGACCCAGTACTTC	CSATDGQETQYF
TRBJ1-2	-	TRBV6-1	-	TGTGCCAGCAGTGAATCGCCGGGCCCGGGCAGCTATGGCTACACCTTC	CASSESPGPGSYGYTF
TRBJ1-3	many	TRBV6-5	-	TGTGCCAGCAGTCACCCGGGACAAGGAAACACCATATATTTT	CASSHPGQGNTIYF
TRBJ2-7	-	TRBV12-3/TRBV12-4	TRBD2	TGTGCCAGCAGTCCGAGCGGGAGCTCCTACGAGCAGTACTTC	CASSPSGSSYEQYF
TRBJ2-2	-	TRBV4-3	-	TGCGCCAGCAGCCAAGATTATGCGGGTTGGCCCGGGGAGCTGTTTTTT	CASSQDYAGWPGELFF
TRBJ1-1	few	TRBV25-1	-	TGTGCCAGCGAGGACAGATTGAACACTGAAGCTTTCTTT	CASEDRLNTEAFF
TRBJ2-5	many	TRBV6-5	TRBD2	TGTGCCAGCCGTGCGGGGGGCGTGGAGACCCAGTACTTC	CASRAGGVETQYF
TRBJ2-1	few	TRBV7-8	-	TGTGCCAGCAGCTTAAGTATGCGGGGGCTTTTCAATGAGCAGTTCTTC	CASSLSMRGLFNEQFF
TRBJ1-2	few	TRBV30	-	TGTGCCTGGAGTGCCAATCCGGGGTATGGCTACACCTTC	CAWSANPGYGYTF
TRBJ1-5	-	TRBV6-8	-	TGTGCCAGCATGGTCCGGGGGCCGGGGGTGGATCAGCCCCAGCATTTT	CASMVRGPGVDQPQHF
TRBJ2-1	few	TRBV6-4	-	TGTGCCAGCAGTGACTCGATTGGGGCCCACAATAGTGAGCAGTTCTTC	CASSDSIGAHNSEQFF
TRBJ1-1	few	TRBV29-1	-	TGCAGCGGTCGCAGGGACGCCACTGAAGCTTTCTTT	CSGRRDATEAFF
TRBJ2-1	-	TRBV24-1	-	TGTGCCACCAGTGCTCAACAGGTGCACCCGGGACTTGCCCCCTACGGTGAGCAGTTCTTC	CATSAQQVHPGLAPYGEQFF
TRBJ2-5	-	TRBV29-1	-	TGCAGCGGTGGGGGGACCCAAGAGACCCAGTACTTC	CSGGGTQETQYF
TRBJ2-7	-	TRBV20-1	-	TGCAGTGCGGTAGGGGCTGGTGAGCAGTACTTC	CSAVGAGEQYF
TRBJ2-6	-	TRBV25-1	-	TGTGCCAGCAGTGAATTAGGAGAAGCTGGGGCCAACGTCCTGACTTTC	CASSELGEAGANVLTF
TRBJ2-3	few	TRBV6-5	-	TGTGCCAGCAGTACGGATTTTAGCACAGATACGCAGTATTTT	CASSTDFSTDTQYF
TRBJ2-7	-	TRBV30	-	TGTGCCTGGAGTGTACGGGGCAGGGCAACCTACGAGCAGTACTTC	CAWSVRGRATYEQYF
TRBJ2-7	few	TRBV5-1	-	TGCGCCAGCAGCCGGGCCGTAAGGGATCAGAAGGAGTACTTC	CASSRAVRDQKEYF
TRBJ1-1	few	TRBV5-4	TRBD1	TGTGCCAGCAGCTTGGGAGGGACAGACCACACTGAAGCTTTCTTT	CASSLGGTDHTEAFF
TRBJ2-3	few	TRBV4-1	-	TGCGCCAGCAGCCAAGATCCCAGGGTTACAGATACGCAGTATTTT	CASSQDPRVTDTQYF
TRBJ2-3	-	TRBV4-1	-	TGCGCCAGCAGCACTAGAATTGGGGATACGCAGTATTTT	CASSTRIGDTQYF
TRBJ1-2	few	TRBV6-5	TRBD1	TGTGCCAGCAGCTACAGGGGGCGCGGCTATGGCTACACCTTC	CASSYRGRGYGYTF
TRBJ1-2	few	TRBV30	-	TGTGCCTGGAGTGCGGGGGCAGGCGGCTACACCTTC	CAWSAGAGGYTF
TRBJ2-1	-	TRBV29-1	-	TGCAGCGCCACTCTAGGGTACAATGAGCAGTTCTTC	CSATLGYNEQFF
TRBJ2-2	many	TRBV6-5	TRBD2	TGTGCCAGCAGTTGGTTGAGCGGGGCCACGAACACCGGGGAGCTGTTTTTT	CASSWLSGATNTGELFF